This T cell receptor (beta chain) derives from a study of blood T cell repertoires in COVID-19. Study-level information: Samples taken during acute and convalescent COVID-19 were collected in the United States, Italy and Spain. In each case, the material was cDNA or gDNA derived from T cells, B-cell-depleted T cells, or PBMCs.

The CDR3 sequence is 15 residues long. Looked up from germline, CDR1 is SGHTA and CDR2 is FQGTGA. J gave up 1 base and V 2 bases, and 4 bases lay outside the gene matches. Sequencing used immunoSEQ multiplex PCR; TCRdb keeps in-frame clones, though not all of them. Of about 66,000 clones in the sample, approximately 89% are singletons; the top ten hold 5.5% to 7%. Material: peripheral blood. The chain links TRBV7-3 to TRBJ1-1; 7 bases are a match to TRBD1. The source of this sequence is a woman aged 70 to 79 with acute or convalescent COVID-19. This chain's CDR3 is CASSLSGGTNTEAFF. In DNA, the CDR3 is TGTGCCAGCAGCTTATCAGGGGGGACGAACACTGAAGCTTTCTTT. Full variable domain (missing parts from reference TRBV7-3 and TRBJ1-1): GAGVSQTPSNKVTEKGKYVELRCDPISGHTALYWYRQSLGQGPEFLIYFQGTGAADDSGLPNDRFFAVRPEGSVSTLKIQRTERGDSAVYLCASSLSGGTNTEAFFGQGTRLTVV.